This entry features one T cell receptor beta chain sequence. What it binds is not known. This specimen belongs to a study of radiotherapy plus CTLA-4 blockade in lung cancer. Study-wide background: Across the patients, objective responses occurred in approximately 17%, and disease control in over 25%.

Study-wide results and limits: In blood, tumor-derived TCR clones expanded after radiotherapy plus ipilimumab. Reports identified early blood T cell clone dynamics, with interferon-beta, as the best response predictor.

V lost 4 bases and J lost 4, with 16 bases in between. CDR3 length: 15 amino acids. Germline lookup yields CDR1 MDHEN and CDR2 SYDVKM. Generated by immunoSEQ multiplex PCR, the TCRdb table keeps only in-frame clones and is missing some. The data hold around 86,000 clones, with around 86% observed a single time. Ipilimumab-mediated CTLA-4 blockade plus focal radiation was given to patients having chemo-refractory metastatic non-small-cell lung cancer. The receptor was derived from a human donor with non-small cell lung cancer who had stable disease on radiotherapy plus ipilimumab. Sample: peripheral blood, taken from a patient treated with radiotherapy plus ipilimumab. The chain employs TRBV28 and TRBJ1-1; D not resolved. The CDR3: CASSSPFWVGTEAFF. DNA of the CDR3: TGTGCCAGCAGTTCCCCTTTTTGGGTGGGCACTGAAGCTTTCTTT.